A selection of T cell receptor beta chains follows, all from one sample in a study of OX40 agonist ivuxolimab in advanced cancers. Data came from immunoSEQ multiplex PCR; TCRdb stores just in-frame clones and leaves some out. This table holds tens of thousands of clones, 87% found once. Here the sequenced sample was CD4+ or CD8+ T cells sorted from blood, taken in a trial of the OX40 agonist ivuxolimab. These receptors originate from an adult with an advanced solid tumor such as melanoma, head and neck, liver or kidney cancer. CDR3s include the opening cysteine and the closing phenylalanine or tryptophan. A D gene is named only where the DNA matches it firmly. Rows may omit the clone size; those that give it use once, few, many or a size class.

>TRBV27|15|TRBD2|NA|TRBJ2-7
TGTGCCAGCAGTTCAGGGACTAGCGGACCCTACGAGCAGTACTTC
CASSSGTSGPYEQYF
>TRBV10-2|13|TRBD1|NA|TRBJ1-2
TGCGCCAGCCGGTATACAGGGGGCGATGGCTACACCTTC
CASRYTGGDGYTF
>TRBV18|14|NA|once|TRBJ2-7
TGTGCCAGCTCACCACCCTGGCCCTCCTACGAGCAGTACTTC
CASSPPWPSYEQYF
>TRBV13|16|NA|NA|TRBJ1-2
TGTGCCAGCAGCTTAGGCGCGCAGGGACTCAACTATGGCTACACCTTC
CASSLGAQGLNYGYTF
>TRBV19|16|TRBD2|few|TRBJ2-7
TGTGCCAGTAGTTGGACTAGCGGGAGTCGGGGAAGCGAGCAGTACTTC
CASSWTSGSRGSEQYF
>TRBV7-9|13|NA|NA|TRBJ1-1
TGTGCCAGCAGCACAAACCCTAACACTGAAGCTTTCTTT
CASSTNPNTEAFF
>TRBV29-1|12|NA|NA|TRBJ1-6
TGCAGCGCCGGACAATCAAATTCACCCCTCCACTTT
CSAGQSNSPLHF
>TRBV5-1|12|NA|NA|TRBJ1-2
TGCGCCAGCAGCTTAACAGGGAGCGGCTACACCTTC
CASSLTGSGYTF
>TRBV6-6|14|TRBD2|NA|TRBJ2-2
TGTGCCAGCAGGTCTAGCGGGGGGGACGGGGAGCTGTTTTTT
CASRSSGGDGELFF
>TRBV7-3|17|NA|NA|TRBJ2-6
TGTGCCAGCAGCAAAAATCAGCTACTCTCTGGGGCCAACGTCCTGACTTTC
CASSKNQLLSGANVLTF
>TRBV6-4|13|NA|NA|TRBJ1-1
TGTGCCAGCAGTGAACTTAGAAGGACTGAAGCTTTCTTT
CASSELRRTEAFF
>TRBV28|16|TRBD1|NA|TRBJ2-5
TGTGCCAGCAGTAGCCGCTTGGGCCAGGGGGAAGAGACCCAGTACTTC
CASSSRLGQGEETQYF
>TRBV7-8|15|NA|NA|TRBJ1-2
TGTGCCAGCAGCTTATTCGTCTCACCTAACTATGGCTACACCTTC
CASSLFVSPNYGYTF
>TRBV7-3|16|NA|NA|TRBJ2-1
TGTGCCAGCAGCTTAAACCAAGGTAGCTCCTACAATGAGCAGTTCTTC
CASSLNQGSSYNEQFF